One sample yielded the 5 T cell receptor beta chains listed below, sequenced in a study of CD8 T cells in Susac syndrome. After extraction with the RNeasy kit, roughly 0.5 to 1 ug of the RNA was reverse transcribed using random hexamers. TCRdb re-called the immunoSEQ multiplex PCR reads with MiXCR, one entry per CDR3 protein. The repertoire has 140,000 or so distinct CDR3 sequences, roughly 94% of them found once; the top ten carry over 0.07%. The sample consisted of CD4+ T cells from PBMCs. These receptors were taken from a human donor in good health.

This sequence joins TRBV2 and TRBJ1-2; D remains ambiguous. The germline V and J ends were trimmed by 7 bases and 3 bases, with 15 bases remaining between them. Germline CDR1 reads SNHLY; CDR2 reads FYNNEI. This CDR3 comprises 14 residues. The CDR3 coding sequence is TGTGCCAGCAAAGAGAGAGGGTTTGACTATGGCTACACCTTC. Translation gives CASKERGFDYGYTF.

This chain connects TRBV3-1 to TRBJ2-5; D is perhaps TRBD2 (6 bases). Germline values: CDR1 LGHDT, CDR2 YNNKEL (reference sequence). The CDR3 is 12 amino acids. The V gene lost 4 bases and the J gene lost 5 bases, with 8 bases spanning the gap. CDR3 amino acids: CASSPGGETQYF. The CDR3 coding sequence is TGTGCCAGCAGCCCTGGGGGGGAGACCCAGTACTTC.

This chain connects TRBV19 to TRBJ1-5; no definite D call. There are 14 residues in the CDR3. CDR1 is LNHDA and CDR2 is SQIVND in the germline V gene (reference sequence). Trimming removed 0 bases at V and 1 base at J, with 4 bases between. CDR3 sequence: CASSIDPSNQPQHF. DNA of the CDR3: TGTGCCAGTAGTATAGATCCCAGCAATCAGCCCCAGCATTTT.

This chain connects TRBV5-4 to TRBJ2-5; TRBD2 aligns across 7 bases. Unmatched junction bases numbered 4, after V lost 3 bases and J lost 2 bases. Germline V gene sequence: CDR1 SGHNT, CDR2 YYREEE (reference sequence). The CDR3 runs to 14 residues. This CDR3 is CASSSMGGQETQYF. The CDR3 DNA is TGTGCCAGCAGCTCTATGGGGGGGCAAGAGACCCAGTACTTC.

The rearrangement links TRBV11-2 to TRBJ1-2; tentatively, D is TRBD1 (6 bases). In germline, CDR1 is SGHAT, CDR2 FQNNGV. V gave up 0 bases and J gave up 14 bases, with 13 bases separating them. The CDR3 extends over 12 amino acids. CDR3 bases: TGTGCCAGCAGCTTAGACAGGCGAGGGGGAACCTTC. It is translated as CASSLDRRGGTF.